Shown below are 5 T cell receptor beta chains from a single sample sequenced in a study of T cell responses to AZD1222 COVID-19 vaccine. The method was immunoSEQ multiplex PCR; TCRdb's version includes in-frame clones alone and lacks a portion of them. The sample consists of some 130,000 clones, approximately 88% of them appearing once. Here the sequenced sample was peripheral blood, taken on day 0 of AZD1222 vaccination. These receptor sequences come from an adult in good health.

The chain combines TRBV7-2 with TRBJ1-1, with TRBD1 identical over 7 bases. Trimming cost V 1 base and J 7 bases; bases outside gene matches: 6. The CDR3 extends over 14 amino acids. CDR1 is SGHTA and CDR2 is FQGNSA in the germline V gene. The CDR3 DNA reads TGTGCCAGCAGCTTAGGAGGGGGCTGGGGTGAAGCTTTCTTT. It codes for CASSLGGGWGEAFF.

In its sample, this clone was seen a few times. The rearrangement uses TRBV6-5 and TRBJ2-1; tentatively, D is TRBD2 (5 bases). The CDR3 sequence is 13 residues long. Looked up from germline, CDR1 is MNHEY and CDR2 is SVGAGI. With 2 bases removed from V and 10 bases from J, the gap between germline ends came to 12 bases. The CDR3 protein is CASSYPPPGEQFF. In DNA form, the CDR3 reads TGTGCCAGCAGTTACCCGCCCCCGGGGGAGCAGTTCTTC.

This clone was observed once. The CDR3 reads CASSPNPSEGLAYTF. The CDR3 coding sequence is TGTGCCAGCAGCCCCAACCCCAGCGAGGGTCTGGCTTACACCTTC. J is TRBJ1-2 and V is TRBV7-8; D gene uncertain. The length of the CDR3 is 15 residues. Germline V gene sequence: CDR1 SGHVS, CDR2 FQNEAQ. Trimming removed 5 bases from V and 11 bases from J, with 24 bases in between.

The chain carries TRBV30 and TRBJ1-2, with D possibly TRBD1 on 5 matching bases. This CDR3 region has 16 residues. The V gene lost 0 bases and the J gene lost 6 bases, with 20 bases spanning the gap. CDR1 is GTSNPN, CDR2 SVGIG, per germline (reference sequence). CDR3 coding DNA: TGTGCCTGGAGTGTCGGGCAGGGCCGCGATCTCGATGGCTACACCTTC. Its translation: CAWSVGQGRDLDGYTF.

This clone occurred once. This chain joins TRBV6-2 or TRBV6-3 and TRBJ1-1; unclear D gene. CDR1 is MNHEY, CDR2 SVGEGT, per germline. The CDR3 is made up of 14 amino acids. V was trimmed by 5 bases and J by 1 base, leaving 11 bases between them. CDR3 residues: CASSLRRANTEAFF. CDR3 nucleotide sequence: TGTGCCAGCAGTCTGCGGAGGGCGAACACTGAAGCTTTCTTT.